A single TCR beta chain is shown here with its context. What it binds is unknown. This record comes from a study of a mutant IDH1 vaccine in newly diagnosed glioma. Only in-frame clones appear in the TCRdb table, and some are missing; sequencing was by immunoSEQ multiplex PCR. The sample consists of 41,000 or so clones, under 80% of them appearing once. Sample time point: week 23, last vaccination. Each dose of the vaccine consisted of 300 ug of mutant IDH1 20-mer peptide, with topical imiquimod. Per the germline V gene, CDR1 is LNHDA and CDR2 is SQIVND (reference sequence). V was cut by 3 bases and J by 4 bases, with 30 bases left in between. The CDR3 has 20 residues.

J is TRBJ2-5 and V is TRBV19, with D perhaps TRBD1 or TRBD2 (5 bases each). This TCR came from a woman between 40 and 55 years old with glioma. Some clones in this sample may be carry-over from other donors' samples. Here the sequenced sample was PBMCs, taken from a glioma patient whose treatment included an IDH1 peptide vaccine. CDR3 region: CASSIGIYGASDGNVETQYF. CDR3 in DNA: TGTGCCAGTAGTATCGGAATCTACGGGGCCAGTGATGGTAACGTAGAGACCCAGTACTTC.